This paragraph reports one TCR beta chain. Its antigen target is currently unknown. Base qualities are not recorded, but no much larger clone differs from it by a single base. The data are from a study of post-analysis software for immune sequencing data (dated by TCRdb to the mid-2010s). About the full investigation: Relapsing-remitting, secondary progressive and progressive-relapsing multiple sclerosis were recorded as disease courses, and subtype annotation was lacking for some patients. The patient repertoires were compared against 11 previously published healthy control repertoires obtained from donors aged roughly 6 to 25 years. A subset of samples was prepared in parallel using single-end sample barcoding, then pooled and co-amplified after Illumina adapter ligation. What the work shows at the level of the full study, not this receptor alone: The control group was slightly older than the multiple sclerosis patient group. Significantly lower normalized Chao1 diversity was found in multiple sclerosis patients than in controls, suggesting substantial peripheral T-cell clonal expansion. Direct clustering with F measure revealed strong co-clustering of samples prepared in the same batch, which led to a batch-effect correction. Significantly higher frequencies in patients than in controls were found for roughly 5 TRBV segments, including TRBV5-6, TRBV5-1 and TRBV20-1.

Sequences SNHLY (CDR1) and FYNNEI (CDR2) are obtained from the germline V gene. Deletion took 5 bases off V and 5 bases off J, with a span of 16 bases between the germline ends. From cysteine to phenylalanine, the CDR3 is 14 amino acids long. Kept here is only the CDR3 DNA, which spans 42 bases and is read in frame from base 1. To demonstrate the VDJtools post-analysis software, the study profiled TCR beta repertoires from the peripheral blood of some 13 young patients with multiple sclerosis. The patients with multiple sclerosis were children and adolescents between roughly 6 and 16 years of age. The library was built by means of PCR. The instrument was an Illumina HiSeq 2500. Unique molecular identifiers were incorporated into TCR beta cDNA libraries to reduce PCR and sequencing biases. Every 1 to 10 million input T cells yielded 500,000 or so cDNA molecules, meaning each molecule approximated one T cell. Patient libraries were prepared and sequenced with the same protocol used for the earlier healthy control dataset. Within a given batch, samples were prepared together, multiplexed and sequenced on the same HiSeq lane. The published analysis was carried out like this. MIGEC was used to process the raw barcoded reads, and molecular identifier groups with only a single read were discarded before consensus assembly and CDR3 extraction. Clonotype tables were post-analysed with VDJtools, and diversity was normalized by down-sampling all datasets to the smallest sample size. To correct batch-related cross-sample contamination, repertoire overlap clustering matched CDR3 amino acid sequences but not nucleotide sequences. TCRdb reworked the public reads: Q25 trimming with fastp, MiXCR clone assembly, productive beta chains retained. Every CDR3 protein is listed once, alongside the most common genes and DNA of its rows. These V and J calls originate from TCRdb's pipeline instead of the authors' own analysis. The sample contains a few hundred thousand distinct CDR3 sequences, roughly 38% of them found a single time. Jointly, the top ten make up roughly an eighth of the sample.

Sequencing input: blood. This clonotype was sampled from a girl aged 5-17 years with multiple sclerosis. The chain couples TRBV2 to TRBJ2-7, with a weak D call of TRBD2 (6 bases match). The CDR3 reads as follows: CASSQLASRNEQYF. The DNA sequence is TGTGCCAGCAGTCAGCTAGCGTCTCGGAACGAGCAGTACTTC.